Below are 10 T cell receptor beta chains sequenced from a single sample in a study of control samples from healthy donors and cancer patients. TCRdb keeps only in-frame clones here, not all; method: immunoSEQ multiplex PCR. This table holds over 110,000 clones, around 90% found once. The source material was blood. The origin of the receptors is a man aged 25-40 years in good health.

The chain couples TRBV21-1 to TRBJ1-5. TRBV21-1 is a listed pseudogene. This CDR3 is 20 amino acids long. The CDR3, as DNA: TGTGCCAGCAGCAAGAAAGGACTAGAGACAGTATTTAATAGCAATCAGCCCCAGCATTTT. This codes for CASSKKGLETVFNSNQPQHF.

J is TRBJ1-5 and V is TRBV19; perhaps TRBD1 as D (6 bases). In germline, CDR1 is LNHDA, CDR2 SQIVND (reference sequence). The CDR3 is made up of 17 amino acids. Trimming took off 4 bases at V and 2 bases at J, with 18 bases between the two ends. The CDR3 reads CASSSHRGGAGNQPQHF. DNA of the CDR3: TGTGCCAGTAGTAGCCACCGGGGGGGCGCCGGCAATCAGCCCCAGCATTTT.

CDR3 sequence reads: CASSVPSGGGDTQYF. The CDR3 bases are TGTGCCAGCAGTGTGCCTAGCGGAGGTGGAGATACGCAGTATTTT. The V call is TRBV2, the J call TRBJ2-3; TRBD2 matches at 7 bases. CDR3 length equals 15 residues. The V gene end was trimmed by 4 bases and the J gene end by 5 bases; junction bases not matched to a gene: 9. Germline CDR1 and CDR2: SNHLY and FYNNEI. The full variable domain, with the rest looked up from reference TRBV2 and TRBJ2-3, is EPEVTQTPSHQVTQMGQEVILRCVPISNHLYFYWYRQILGQKVEFLVSFYNNEISEKSEIFDDQFSVERPDGSNFTLKIRSTKLEDSAMYFCASSVPSGGGDTQYFGPGTRLTVL.

V and J are TRBV7-9 and TRBJ2-1, with 13 bases aligning to TRBD2. Germline CDR1 and CDR2: SEHNR and FQNEAQ (reference sequence). The CDR3 sequence is 19 residues long. V shed 3 bases, J shed 0 bases, and the junction held 8 bases outside the gene matches. The CDR3 loop is CASSFTRTSGSISYNEQFF. CDR3 DNA sequence: TGTGCCAGCAGCTTCACCAGGACTAGCGGGAGCATCTCCTACAATGAGCAGTTCTTC.

V usage is TRBV7-9 and J usage is TRBJ2-3, with D possibly TRBD1 on 5 matching bases. Trimming cost V 8 bases and J 4 bases, with 7 bases left between them. This CDR3 is 11 amino acids long. The germline V gene encodes CDR1 SEHNR and CDR2 FQNEAQ (reference sequence). CDR3 bases: TGTGCCAGCTCCAGGGCAGATACGCAGTATTTT. Translation: CASSRADTQYF.

The chain uses TRBV28 and TRBJ2-2; TRBD1 matches 10 bases. Looked up from germline, CDR1 is MDHEN and CDR2 is SYDVKM. This CDR3 spans 14 amino acids. V shed 6 bases, J shed 6 bases, and the junction held 4 bases outside the gene matches. The CDR3 bases are TGTGCCAGCAGGACAGGGGGCGCTCCCGGGGAGCTGTTTTTT. Translated, it gives CASRTGGAPGELFF.

V and J are TRBV7-8 and TRBJ2-3, with D perhaps TRBD2 (5 bases). The CDR3 sequence is 17 residues long. Germline V gene sequence: CDR1 SGHVS, CDR2 FQNEAQ. V was pared by 3 bases and J by 1 base, with 17 bases between. The CDR3 bases are TGTGCCAGCAGCTTTTCTAGCACTATCGGTGGCACAGATACGCAGTATTTT. Its translation: CASSFSSTIGGTDTQYF.

This rearrangement joins TRBV3-1 (or the pseudogene TRBV3-2) to TRBJ1-1; 8 nucleotides line up with TRBD1. Germline V lookup: CDR1 LGHDT, CDR2 YNNKEL (reference sequence). This CDR3 comprises 16 residues. J was trimmed by 1 base and V by 6 bases; bases with no gene match: 10. CDR3: CASRGIHTGGNTEAFF. As DNA, the CDR3 is TGTGCCAGCAGAGGAATCCATACAGGGGGGAACACTGAAGCTTTCTTT.

V usage is TRBV5-8 and J usage is TRBJ2-7, with 11 bases lining up with TRBD2. After removal of 4 bases from V and 3 bases from J, the junction contained 6 bases not matched to a gene. This CDR3 has 15 amino acids. CDR1 is SGHTS, CDR2 YDEGEE, per germline. The CDR3 region has the DNA TGTGCCAGCAGCCCTGGGACTAGCGGTCTCTACGAGCAGTACTTC. It is translated as CASSPGTSGLYEQYF.

This chain links TRBV2 with TRBJ1-6; D unclear. The CDR3 covers 15 residues. The germline CDR1 and CDR2 sequences are SNHLY and FYNNEI. Trimming shortened V by 1 base and J by 10 bases, and 14 bases separated the two germline ends. CDR3 loop: CASSEGAGLSSPLHF. Written as DNA, the CDR3 is TGTGCCAGCAGTGAAGGGGCAGGATTATCATCACCCCTCCACTTT. Full variable domain (missing parts from reference TRBV2 and TRBJ1-6): EPEVTQTPSHQVTQMGQEVILRCVPISNHLYFYWYRQILGQKVEFLVSFYNNEISEKSEIFDDQFSVERPDGSNFTLKIRSTKLEDSAMYFCASSEGAGLSSPLHFGNGTRLTVT.